This T cell receptor beta chain stems from a study of blood T cells in healthy people across ages. Study-level background: About one barcoded beta molecule was captured per two T cells (by template switching).

Study-wide results and caveats: Diversity was higher, and naive CD4+ cells more numerous, in long-lived donors than in aged donors. Researchers judged that diversity estimates from one million T cells fell short of true values.

The second PCR ran about 6 to 12 cycles with a sample-barcoded 5' primer and J-beta primers. TCRdb reprocessed the 5' RACE reads with MiXCR, giving one entry per CDR3 protein. The table includes around 2 million distinct CDR3 sequences, about 39% detected once. Remarks on this clonotype: Its antigen remains unidentified.

The clonotype comes from a human donor in good health. The material sequenced was blood.

CDR3 nucleotides: TGTGCCAGCAGCTTAGAAGGGGGCTTTGGTTCACCCCTCCACTTT. Protein product: CASSLEGGFGSPLHF. This rearrangement joins TRBV7-2 to TRBJ1-6; 7 nucleotides agree with TRBD1. This CDR3 is built from 15 residues. Germline V gives CDR1 SGHTA, CDR2 FQGNSA. Unmatched junction bases numbered 6, after V lost 1 base and J lost 9 bases.